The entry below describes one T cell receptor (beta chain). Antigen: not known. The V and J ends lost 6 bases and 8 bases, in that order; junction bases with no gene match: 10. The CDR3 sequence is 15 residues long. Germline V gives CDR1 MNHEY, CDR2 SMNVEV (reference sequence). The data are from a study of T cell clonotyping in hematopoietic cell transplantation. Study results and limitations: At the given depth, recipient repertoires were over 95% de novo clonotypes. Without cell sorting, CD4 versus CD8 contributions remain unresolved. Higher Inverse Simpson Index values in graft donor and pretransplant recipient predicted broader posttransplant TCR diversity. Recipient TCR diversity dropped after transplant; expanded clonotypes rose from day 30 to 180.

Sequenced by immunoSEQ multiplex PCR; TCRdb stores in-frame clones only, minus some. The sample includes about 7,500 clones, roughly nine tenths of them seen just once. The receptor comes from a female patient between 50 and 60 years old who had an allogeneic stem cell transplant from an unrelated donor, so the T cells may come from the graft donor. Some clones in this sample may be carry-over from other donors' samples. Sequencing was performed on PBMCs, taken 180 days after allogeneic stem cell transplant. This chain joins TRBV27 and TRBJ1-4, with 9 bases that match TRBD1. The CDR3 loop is CASRPGQGLSEKLFF. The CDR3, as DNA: TGTGCCAGCAGACCCGGACAGGGGTTAAGCGAAAAACTGTTTTTT. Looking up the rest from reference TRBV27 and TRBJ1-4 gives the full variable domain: EAQVTQNPRYLITVTGKKLTVTCSQNMNHEYMSWYRQDPGLGLRQIYYSMNVEVTDKGDVPEGYKVSRKEKRNFPLILESPSPNQTSLYFCASRPGQGLSEKLFFGSGTQLSVL.